Below, 29 T cell receptor beta chains from the same sample are listed, as sequenced in a study of T cell responses to AZD1222 COVID-19 vaccine (dated by TCRdb to the early 2020s). Library prep was done by the immunoSEQ multiplex PCR assay. In its TCRdb copy, this immuneACCESS table keeps in-frame sequences only and misses some clones. Where compared with another copy, unresolved V genes explain less than half of these, and the others have no known cause. The sample table shows 120,000 to 150,000 clones, and 88% are seen once. The ten largest clones take up about 3% of the sample. The time point label, read with the paper, signifies: about 28 days (+/-7) after the second vaccine dose. Sequencing was performed on peripheral blood, taken 28 days after the second AZD1222 dose. The source is an adult who received the AZD1222 COVID-19 vaccine.

The V and J genes are TRBV28 and TRBJ1-2; D remains ambiguous. Germline assignment: CDR1 MDHEN and CDR2 SYDVKM. V was shortened by 6 bases and J by 2 bases, with 13 bases between the two germline ends. This CDR3 has 14 amino acids. The CDR3 region is CASRAFMENYGYTF. CDR3 in DNA: TGTGCCAGCAGGGCGTTCATGGAGAACTATGGCTACACCTTC.

The gene calls are TRBV11-2 and TRBJ1-1; D perhaps matches TRBD1 (5 bases). The CDR3 is 15 residues long. Germline V gene lookup returns CDR1 SGHAT and CDR2 FQNNGV. V was pared by 2 bases and J by 3 bases, with 13 bases between. CDR3 DNA sequence: TGTGCCAGCAGCTTAACCCTGAGGGGAGACACTGAAGCTTTCTTT. This gives the protein CASSLTLRGDTEAFF.

J is TRBJ2-2 and V is TRBV18, with a possible D match to TRBD1 (5 bases). Germline CDR1 and CDR2: KGHSH and LQKENI. Trimming cost V 1 base and J 0 bases, with 9 bases left between them. The CDR3 length is 16 residues. The DNA for the CDR3 is TGTGCCAGCTCACCACTTGACAGCGCGAACACCGGGGAGCTGTTTTTT. This codes for CASSPLDSANTGELFF.

V is TRBV7-9 and J is TRBJ2-3, with D possibly being TRBD1 (5 bases). CDR1 SEHNR and CDR2 FQNEAQ come from the germline V gene (reference sequence). V was shortened by 0 bases and J by 2 bases, with 15 bases between the two germline ends. The CDR3 sequence is 17 residues long. CDR3 sequence (DNA): TGTGCCAGCAGCTTAGCTGCGGCAGGGAATCCCACAGATACGCAGTATTTT. It yields the protein CASSLAAAGNPTDTQYF.

This chain links TRBV9 with TRBJ2-6, with 8 bases matching TRBD2. J lost 0 bases, V lost 1 base, and 3 bases had no gene match. The length of the CDR3 is 17 residues. CDR1 and CDR2 from the germline V gene are SGDLS and YYNGEE. Here the CDR3 DNA reads TGTGCCAGCAGCGTATCGGGGGGGCCCTCTGGGGCCAACGTCCTGACTTTC. Its protein product is CASSVSGGPSGANVLTF.

The chain is built from TRBV11-2 and TRBJ2-7; 9 bases align to TRBD1. CDR3 length: 14 residues. CDR1 and CDR2 from the germline V gene are SGHAT and FQNNGV. V lost 4 bases to trimming and J lost 4 bases; unmatched junction nucleotides: 5. CDR3 in amino acids: CASSYTGGRYEQYF. The CDR3 DNA reads TGTGCCAGCAGCTATACAGGGGGCAGGTACGAGCAGTACTTC.

The rearrangement uses TRBV27 and TRBJ2-5; D is perhaps TRBD2 (7 bases). The V gene's germline CDR1 is MNHEY and CDR2 SMNVEV (reference sequence). The length of the CDR3 is 13 residues. V was pared by 8 bases and J by 2 bases, with 12 bases between. CDR3: CASGGANQETQYF. The CDR3 DNA reads TGTGCCAGCGGGGGGGCGAATCAAGAGACCCAGTACTTC.

V and J are TRBV9 and TRBJ2-1, with TRBD2 matching over 9 bases. V shed 0 bases, J shed 9 bases, and the junction held 10 bases outside the gene matches. The CDR3 runs 16 residues. Germline CDR1 SGDLS, CDR2 YYNGEE. This CDR3 reads CASSVDSSGVWGEQFF. The CDR3 DNA follows: TGTGCCAGCAGCGTAGACTCTAGCGGGGTATGGGGTGAGCAGTTCTTC.

The rearrangement uses TRBV6-2 or TRBV6-3 and TRBJ1-5; possibly TRBD1 for D (5 bases). Germline CDR1 MNHEY, CDR2 SVGEGT. CDR3 size: 17 residues. V lost 2 bases and J lost 2, with 16 bases in between. CDR3 loop: CASSYVGWVGGNQPQHF. The CDR3 nucleotides read TGTGCCAGCAGTTACGTCGGGTGGGTGGGGGGCAATCAGCCCCAGCATTTT.

This clone has a single count. The J gene is TRBJ2-7, the V gene TRBV19, with D hard to call. Per the germline V gene, CDR1 is LNHDA and CDR2 is SQIVND (reference sequence). With 3 bases removed from V and 2 bases from J, the gap between germline ends came to 5 bases. This CDR3 comprises 12 residues. CDR3 DNA: TGTGCCAGTAGTATCGGCACCTACGAGCAGTACTTC. It codes for CASSIGTYEQYF.

The sample holds a few counts of this clone. The V call is TRBV6-5, the J call TRBJ1-5, with a tentative D call TRBD1 (6 bases). CDR1 is MNHEY, CDR2 SVGAGI, per germline. V lost 7 bases and J lost 7, with 11 bases in between. The CDR3 length is 12 residues. The CDR3 loop is CASTYREQPQHF. DNA of the CDR3: TGTGCCAGCACCTACAGGGAGCAGCCCCAGCATTTT.

The chain is built from TRBV5-3 and TRBJ1-5; no definite D call. TRBV5-3 is given ORF status, its function remaining uncertain. The CDR3 has 16 amino acids. V lost 8 bases and J lost 1, with 19 bases in between. The CDR3 DNA is TGTGCCAGGCTGAGCGGACCCCGGCAGAGCAATCAGCCCCAGCATTTT. This translates into CARLSGPRQSNQPQHF.

The CDR3 coding sequence is TGTGCCAGCAGGGACCGGGCCACTAATGAAAAACTGTTTTTT. Translating gives CASRDRATNEKLFF. The V gene is TRBV28, the J gene TRBJ1-4; D is ambiguous. The V end was cut by 6 bases, the J end by 2 bases, with 10 bases between. The CDR3 is 14 amino acids. Germline CDR1 and CDR2: MDHEN and SYDVKM.

CDR3 nucleotide sequence: TGTGCCAGCAGTCCCCCCATGGGGGGCTACACCTTC. The encoded protein is CASSPPMGGYTF. V and J are TRBV27 and TRBJ1-2; D not resolved. This CDR3 comprises 12 residues. CDR1 is MNHEY, CDR2 SMNVEV, per germline (reference sequence). V was clipped by 5 bases and J by 8 bases, with 12 bases between them.

There are a few counts of this clone. The chain joins TRBV3-1 (or the pseudogene TRBV3-2) to TRBJ1-5, with a tentative D call TRBD1 (5 bases). Germline V gives CDR1 LGHDT, CDR2 YNNKEL (reference sequence). The V gene lost 3 bases and the J gene lost 6 bases, with 9 bases spanning the gap. The CDR3 extends over 13 amino acids. The CDR3 region is CASSQQGSQPQHF. The CDR3 DNA reads as TGTGCCAGCAGCCAGCAGGGTTCTCAGCCCCAGCATTTT.

The chain links TRBV10-2 to TRBJ1-2; D remains unclear. V was pared by 6 bases and J by 1 base, with 9 bases between. This CDR3 has 13 amino acids. Germline CDR1 and CDR2: WSHSY and SAAADI. The CDR3 region has the DNA TGCGCCAGCAGACCCGGCAATAACTATGGCTACACCTTC. Protein sequence: CASRPGNNYGYTF.

The rearrangement uses TRBV3-1 (or the pseudogene TRBV3-2) and TRBJ1-5; 9 bases are shared with TRBD1. Germline values: CDR1 LGHDT, CDR2 YNNKEL (reference sequence). The CDR3 totals 15 residues. Trimming at V came to 4 bases and at J to 6 bases, leaving 7 bases not matched to a gene. The CDR3 DNA sequence: TGTGCCAGCAGCCCGGGACAGGGCCTGGGTCAGCCCCAGCATTTT. It is translated as CASSPGQGLGQPQHF.

The chain combines TRBV19 with TRBJ2-1; 15 bases match TRBD2. The ends lost 1 base at V and 7 bases at J; junction bases unmatched: 14. This CDR3 is 20 amino acids long. Germline lookup yields CDR1 LNHDA and CDR2 SQIVND (reference sequence). CDR3 sequence: CASSIGVSGLAGGPGNEQFF. CDR3 DNA sequence: TGTGCCAGTAGTATAGGGGTATCAGGACTAGCGGGAGGGCCGGGTAATGAGCAGTTCTTC.

This chain uses TRBV5-1 with TRBJ1-4, with D uncertain. V was shortened by 1 base and J by 5 bases, with 12 bases between the two germline ends. This CDR3 comprises 15 residues. Germline values: CDR1 SGHRS, CDR2 YFSETQ. CDR3 nucleotides: TGCGCCAGCAGCTTGTCCCCGACGGCGAATGAAAAACTGTTTTTT. Translation gives CASSLSPTANEKLFF. Complete variable domain (other parts from reference TRBV5-1 and TRBJ1-4): KAGVTQTPRYLIKTRGQQVTLSCSPISGHRSVSWYQQTPGQGLQFLFEYFSETQRNKGNFPGRFSGRQFSNSRSEMNVSTLELGDSALYLCASSLSPTANEKLFFGSGTQLSVL.

The chain couples TRBV5-4 to TRBJ2-7; 10 nucleotides align to TRBD2. With 3 bases clipped from V and 3 bases from J, the junction kept 6 bases outside the gene matches. CDR3 length equals 15 residues. CDR1 and CDR2 from the germline V gene are SGHNT and YYREEE (reference sequence). CDR3 in DNA: TGTGCCAGCAGCTCCGCCGGGACTAGCGACTACGAGCAGTACTTC. It translates to CASSSAGTSDYEQYF.

This chain links TRBV27 with TRBJ1-6; 7 bases are shared with TRBD1. Germline trimming cut 3 bases from V and 7 bases from J; bases unmatched to any gene: 3. Germline V lookup: CDR1 MNHEY, CDR2 SMNVEV (reference sequence). The length of the CDR3 is 14 residues. The CDR3 sequence is CASSFGGGNSPLHF. DNA for the CDR3: TGTGCCAGCAGTTTCGGAGGGGGCAATTCACCCCTCCACTTT.

The J gene is TRBJ1-2, the V gene TRBV4-3, with TRBD1 identical over 7 bases. Trimming cost V 3 bases and J 2 bases; bases outside gene matches: 21. Germline CDR1 reads LGHNA; CDR2 reads YSLEER. The CDR3 covers 20 residues. CDR3 protein: CASSHHRGAPVEADNYGYTF. CDR3 in DNA: TGCGCCAGCAGCCACCACAGGGGAGCCCCAGTAGAAGCAGACAACTATGGCTACACCTTC.

This rearrangement joins TRBV2 to TRBJ2-1; D is uncertain. Trimming took 6 bases from V and 4 from J, leaving 22 bases between them. The CDR3 covers 17 residues. CDR1 and CDR2 (germline): SNHLY, FYNNEI. In DNA form, the CDR3 reads TGTGCCAGCAGGGAACAGTCCCACCTAGGCGGATACAATGAGCAGTTCTTC. It translates to CASREQSHLGGYNEQFF.

The rearrangement joins TRBV18 to TRBJ1-6; D gene ambiguous. Germline CDR1 and CDR2: KGHSH and LQKENI. There are 14 residues in the CDR3. The V end was cut by 6 bases, the J end by 5 bases, with 11 bases between. CDR3 nucleotide sequence: TGTGCCAGCTCTGACATTAACAATAATTCACCCCTCCACTTT. This gives the protein CASSDINNNSPLHF.

This rearrangement joins TRBV5-1 to TRBJ2-5; TRBD2 agrees at 7 bases. CDR3 length equals 16 residues. Losses at the gene ends were 4 bases for V and 9 bases for J; bases not matched to a gene: 18. CDR1 is SGHRS and CDR2 is YFSETQ in the germline V gene. The CDR3 DNA follows: TGCGCCAGCAGCCCCCCGGGGAGGGAATCAGGTGGGGCCCAGTACTTC. The encoded protein is CASSPPGRESGGAQYF. The full variable domain, in which reference TRBV5-1 and TRBJ2-5 provide the parts outside the CDR3, is KAGVTQTPRYLIKTRGQQVTLSCSPISGHRSVSWYQQTPGQGLQFLFEYFSETQRNKGNFPGRFSGRQFSNSRSEMNVSTLELGDSALYLCASSPPGRESGGAQYFGPGTRLLVL.

This sequence joins TRBV18 and TRBJ2-1; 8 bases align to TRBD2. Trimming at V came to 2 bases and at J to 4 bases, leaving 7 bases not matched to a gene. From germline, CDR1 is KGHSH and CDR2 LQKENI. The CDR3 extends over 16 amino acids. DNA of the CDR3: TGTGCCAGCTCACCAGGAGCGGGGGCAGGTTACAATGAGCAGTTCTTC. It specifies CASSPGAGAGYNEQFF.

V gene TRBV27 combines with J gene TRBJ2-3; TRBD1 matches 8 bases. The germline V gene encodes CDR1 MNHEY and CDR2 SMNVEV (reference sequence). The CDR3 sequence is 14 residues long. V lost 9 bases, J lost 4 bases, and 9 bases stayed unmatched. CDR3 protein: CARDHRGDSDTQYF. CDR3 bases: TGTGCCAGGGATCACAGGGGGGACTCAGATACGCAGTATTTT.

The CDR3 DNA reads as TGTGCCAGCAGCTTAGACAGGGGGGCTGGCTACACCTTC. As protein: CASSLDRGAGYTF. V usage is TRBV11-2 and J usage is TRBJ1-2; 7 bases agree with TRBD1. The germline gives CDR1 SGHAT, CDR2 FQNNGV. V gave up 0 bases and J gave up 7 bases; unmatched junction bases: 2. The length of the CDR3 is 13 residues.

The CDR3, as DNA: TGTGCCAGCAGCTCCCCCGGGACAGGGTACACTGAAGCTTTCTTT. Translated: CASSSPGTGYTEAFF. V usage is TRBV11-2 and J usage is TRBJ1-1, with 9 bases lining up with TRBD1. From germline, CDR1 is SGHAT and CDR2 FQNNGV. The CDR3 runs to 15 residues. The junction had 6 bases not matched to a gene; V was cut back by 4 bases and J by 3 bases.